This TCR beta chain was found in a study of CD8 T cells in ankylosing spondylitis. TCRdb reprocessed the 5' RACE reads via MiXCR and lists one record per CDR3 protein. The sample records 250,000 to 300,000 distinct CDR3 sequences, around 20% being singletons. This CDR3 comprises 17 residues. The ends lost 1 base at V and 2 bases at J; junction bases unmatched: 8. The chain links TRBV12-3 or TRBV12-4 to TRBJ1-5, with 7 bases fitting TRBD1. Sequenced sample: blood, either unsorted or a sorted T cell fraction (not recorded which). The clonotype was recovered from a male donor with ankylosing spondylitis or in good health (not recorded which). In DNA, the CDR3 is TGTGCCAGCAGTTTAGACAGGGGAGGGGATGGCAATCAGCCCCAGCATTTT. This gives the protein CASSLDRGGDGNQPQHF.